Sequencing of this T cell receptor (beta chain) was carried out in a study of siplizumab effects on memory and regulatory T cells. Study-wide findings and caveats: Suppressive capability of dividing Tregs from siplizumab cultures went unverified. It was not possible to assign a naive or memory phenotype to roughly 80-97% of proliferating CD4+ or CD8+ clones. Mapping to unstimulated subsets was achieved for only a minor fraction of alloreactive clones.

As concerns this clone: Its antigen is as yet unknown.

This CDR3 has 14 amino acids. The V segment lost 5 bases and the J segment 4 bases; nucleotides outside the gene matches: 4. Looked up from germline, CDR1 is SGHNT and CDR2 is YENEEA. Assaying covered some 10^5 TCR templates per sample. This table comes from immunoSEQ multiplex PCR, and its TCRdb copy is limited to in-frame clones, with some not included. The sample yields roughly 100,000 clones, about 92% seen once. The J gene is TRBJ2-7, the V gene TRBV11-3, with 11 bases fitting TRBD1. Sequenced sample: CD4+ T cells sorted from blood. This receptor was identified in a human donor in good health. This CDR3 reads CASSRTGGLYEQYF. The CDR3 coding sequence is TGTGCCAGCAGCCGGACAGGGGGCTTGTACGAGCAGTACTTC. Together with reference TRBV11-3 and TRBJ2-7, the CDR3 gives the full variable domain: EAGVVQSPRYKIIEKKQPVAFWCNPISGHNTLYWYLQNLGQGPELLIRYENEEAVDDSQLPKDRFSAERLKGVDSTLKIQPAELGDSAVYLCASSRTGGLYEQYFGPGTRLTVT.